This T cell receptor (beta chain) is from a study of shared clonotypes between healthy human individuals. V shed 5 bases and J shed 6 bases, with 14 bases lying between them. From germline, CDR1 is SNHLY and CDR2 FYNNEI. This CDR3 spans 13 amino acids. Some clones are missing from TCRdb's copy, which holds only in-frame ones; the method was immunoSEQ multiplex PCR. This sample has roughly 1,000,000 clones, with 78% found just once. This clonotype originated in a man aged 18 to 29 in good health. Some clones in this sample may be carry-over from other donors' samples. The chain has TRBV2 and TRBJ2-7; D possibly corresponds to TRBD1 (6 bases). The specimen was memory CD4+ T cells from PBMCs. Subset specified: CD45RA-negative fraction. CDR3 residues: CASSSGWGLEQYF. The CDR3 DNA sequence: TGTGCCAGCAGTTCAGGGTGGGGGCTCGAGCAGTACTTC.